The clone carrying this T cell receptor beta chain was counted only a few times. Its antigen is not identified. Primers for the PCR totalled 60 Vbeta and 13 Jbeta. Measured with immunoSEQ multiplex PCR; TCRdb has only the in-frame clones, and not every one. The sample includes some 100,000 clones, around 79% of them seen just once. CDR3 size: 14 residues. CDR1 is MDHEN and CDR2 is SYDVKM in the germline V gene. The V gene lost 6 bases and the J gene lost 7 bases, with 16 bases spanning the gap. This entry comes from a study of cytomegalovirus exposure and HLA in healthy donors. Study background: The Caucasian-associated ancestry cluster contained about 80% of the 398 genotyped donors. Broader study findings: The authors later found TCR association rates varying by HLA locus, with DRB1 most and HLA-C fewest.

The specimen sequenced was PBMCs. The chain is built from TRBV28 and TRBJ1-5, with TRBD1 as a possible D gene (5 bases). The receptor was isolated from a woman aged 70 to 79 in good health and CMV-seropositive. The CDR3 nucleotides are TGTGCCAGCAGCCCCGGGGGTGGGAAACAGCCCCAGCATTTT. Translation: CASSPGGGKQPQHF.